This TCR beta chain was sequenced in a study of sequential checkpoint blockade in melanoma. By frequency in the sample, this clone is medium-sized. Treatment specified: randomized to nivolumab then ipilimumab (arm A) or the reverse (arm B). The CDR3 loop spans 13 amino acids. Trimming shortened V by 1 base and J by 0 bases, and 6 bases separated the two germline ends. Germline loops: CDR1 GTSNPN, CDR2 SVGIG (reference sequence). Clones were read by immunoSEQ multiplex PCR, and TCRdb kept only the in-frame ones, dropping some. The sample has about 6,100 clones, 15% to 20% seen once; the top ten hold 15% to 20%.

The rearrangement links TRBV30 to TRBJ2-5; D not certain. The sequencing here drew on tumor tissue (inferred from file names), taken from a patient given nivolumab and ipilimumab in sequence. The receptor comes from a human donor with melanoma. The CDR3 loop reads CAWSGLYQETQYF. CDR3 DNA: TGTGCCTGGAGTGGGTTGTACCAAGAGACCCAGTACTTC.